Below are 28 T cell receptor beta chains sequenced from a single sample in a study of CD8+ T cells in alopecia areata. Extraction of RNA preceded its reverse transcription into cDNA, which served as the sequencing template. Measured with immunoSEQ multiplex PCR; TCRdb has only the in-frame clones, and not every one. The data contain fewer than 200,000 clones, 59% of them singletons. Here the sequenced sample was CD4+ T cells sorted from blood, taken at week 0. The receptor source for this set is a human donor with alopecia areata.

The chain joins TRBV4-1 to TRBJ2-7; D call uncertain. CDR1 is MGHRA, CDR2 YSYEKL, per germline. V shed 5 bases and J shed 9 bases, with 17 bases lying between them. The length of the CDR3 is 13 residues. The CDR3 sequence is CASSSGPLSGQYF. Here the CDR3 DNA reads TGCGCCAGCAGCTCCGGGCCCCTATCCGGGCAGTACTTC.

This clone was seen a few times. The chain uses TRBV29-1 and TRBJ1-5; perhaps TRBD1 as D (5 bases). V was clipped by 1 base and J by 4 bases, with 14 bases between them. From germline, CDR1 is SQVTM and CDR2 ANQGSEA. This CDR3 region has 15 residues. The CDR3 here is CSVEVGAGSNQPQHF. CDR3 coding DNA: TGCAGCGTTGAAGTCGGGGCGGGGTCGAATCAGCCCCAGCATTTT.

This clone was seen only a few times. This sequence joins TRBV15 and TRBJ1-5; unclear D gene. Trimming took 0 bases from V and 4 from J, leaving 10 bases between them. There are 15 residues in the CDR3. In germline, CDR1 is LNHNV, CDR2 YYDKDF (reference sequence). Written as DNA, the CDR3 is TGTGCCACCAGCAGAGATGGAGTGGATAATCAGCCCCAGCATTTT. It is translated as CATSRDGVDNQPQHF.

The chain combines TRBV7-9 with TRBJ1-2; no clear D. CDR1 and CDR2 (germline): SEHNR, FQNEAQ (reference sequence). Trimming shortened V by 1 base and J by 0 bases, and 6 bases separated the two germline ends. This CDR3 is built from 14 residues. The DNA of the CDR3 is TGTGCCAGCAGCTTAGTCGGGACTAACTATGGCTACACCTTC. It yields the protein CASSLVGTNYGYTF. The variable domain in full, with the rest retrieved from reference TRBV7-9 and TRBJ1-2, is DTGVSQNPRHKITKRGQNVTFRCDPISEHNRLYWYRQTLGQGPEFLTYFQNEAQLEKSRLLSDRFSAERPKGSFSTLEIQRTEQGDSAMYLCASSLVGTNYGYTFGSGTRLTVV.

With regard to this clone: This CDR3 is also generated by other DNA sequences in the sample. The chain couples TRBV20-1 to TRBJ2-5; no reliable D call. This CDR3 contains 10 residues. Trimming stripped 3 bases from V and 5 bases from J, with 4 bases between. In germline, CDR1 is DFQATT, CDR2 SNEGSKA (reference sequence). Here the CDR3 reads CSASQETQYF. CDR3 coding DNA: TGCAGTGCTAGTCAGGAGACCCAGTACTTC.

V usage is TRBV7-2 and J usage is TRBJ2-5, with D perhaps TRBD1 (6 bases). Germline CDR1 reads SGHTA; CDR2 reads FQGNSA. V was shortened by 2 bases and J by 1 base, with 14 bases between the two germline ends. The CDR3 covers 16 residues. Here the CDR3 DNA reads TGTGCCAGCAGCTTAACAGGGTTGGGGTCCCAAGAGACCCAGTACTTC. Its protein product is CASSLTGLGSQETQYF.

CDR3 sequence (DNA): TGTGCCTGGGATTTGGGGCCCGTCATCCAAGAGACCCAGTACTTC. Its protein product is CAWDLGPVIQETQYF. The rearrangement links TRBV30 to TRBJ2-5; the D gene is possibly TRBD1 (5 bases). Germline V lookup: CDR1 GTSNPN, CDR2 SVGIG (reference sequence). V dropped 5 bases and J dropped 1 base, with 17 bases sitting between them. The CDR3 is 15 amino acids.

The chain combines TRBV29-1 with TRBJ1-1; D gene ambiguous. Germline V gives CDR1 SQVTM, CDR2 ANQGSEA. Trimming removed 2 bases from V and 1 base from J, with 8 bases in between. The CDR3 spans 13 residues. CDR3 DNA sequence: TGCAGCGTTGAAATTACTTCGAACACTGAAGCTTTCTTT. Residues: CSVEITSNTEAFF.

This clone was counted a few times. The chain has TRBV9 and TRBJ2-3; TRBD2 might be the D (5 bases). Germline V CDR1 and CDR2: SGDLS, YYNGEE. V gave up 0 bases and J gave up 4 bases, with 12 bases separating them. The CDR3 loop spans 15 amino acids. The CDR3 reads CASSVDLAGADTQYF. The CDR3 DNA reads as TGTGCCAGCAGCGTAGACCTCGCGGGCGCAGATACGCAGTATTTT.

The chain is built from TRBV27 and TRBJ2-1; TRBD2 agrees at 8 bases. Germline V gene lookup returns CDR1 MNHEY and CDR2 SMNVEV (reference sequence). The CDR3 sequence is 15 residues long. Unmatched junction bases numbered 11, after V lost 7 bases and J lost 6 bases. The CDR3 sequence is CASTPRGAPSNEQFF. The CDR3 nucleotides are TGTGCCAGCACCCCGCGGGGGGCCCCCTCCAATGAGCAGTTCTTC.

The chain joins TRBV10-3 to TRBJ1-1, with D perhaps matching TRBD1 (6 bases). Germline V CDR1 and CDR2: ENHRY, SYGVKD. The V gene lost 4 bases and the J gene lost 4 bases, with 13 bases spanning the gap. The length of the CDR3 is 14 residues. This chain's CDR3 is CAISVGGLGTEAFF. Written as DNA, the CDR3 is TGTGCCATCAGTGTTGGGGGCCTTGGCACTGAAGCTTTCTTT.

This sequence joins TRBV7-8 and TRBJ2-2; possibly TRBD1 or TRBD2 for D (6 bases each). Trimming took 3 bases from V and 4 from J, leaving 21 bases between them. The CDR3 totals 18 residues. From germline, CDR1 is SGHVS and CDR2 FQNEAQ. DNA of the CDR3: TGTGCCAGCAGCTTCCCCACGAGGGGGGTCGATATCACCGGGGAGCTGTTTTTT. The encoded protein is CASSFPTRGVDITGELFF.

The chain is built from TRBV4-2 and TRBJ2-3; 11 positions agree with TRBD2. With V trimmed by 1 base and J by 3 bases, 3 bases remained unmatched. Looked up from germline, CDR1 is LGHNA and CDR2 is YNFKEQ. The CDR3 loop spans 16 amino acids. The CDR3 coding sequence is TGTGCCAGCAGCCAAGTAGCGGGGGGGCCAACAGATACGCAGTATTTT. Protein: CASSQVAGGPTDTQYF.

V gene TRBV2 combines with J gene TRBJ1-4; D gene unclear. Germline V gene lookup returns CDR1 SNHLY and CDR2 FYNNEI. V was cut by 7 bases and J by 4 bases, with 13 bases left in between. This CDR3 has 14 residues. DNA of the CDR3: TGTGCCAGCATTCCCAGCCCGAGTAATGAAAAACTGTTTTTT. It encodes CASIPSPSNEKLFF.

Many counts were recorded for this clone. The gene calls are TRBV11-2 and TRBJ2-7; a possible D gene is TRBD2 (5 bases). The V gene lost 0 bases and the J gene lost 9 bases, with 12 bases spanning the gap. The CDR3 runs 13 residues. Germline CDR1 is SGHAT and CDR2 is FQNNGV. The CDR3 DNA follows: TGTGCCAGCAGCTTAGATCTGAGACGGGGGCAGTACTTC. Its protein is CASSLDLRRGQYF.

This clone was recorded a few times. The chain couples TRBV29-1 to TRBJ2-2, with 11 bases that match TRBD1. J gave up 2 bases and V 7 bases, and 3 bases lay outside the gene matches. The CDR3 is 14 residues long. CDR1 and CDR2 from the germline V gene are SQVTM and ANQGSEA. CDR3 loop: CSGGQGANTGELFF. CDR3 bases: TGCAGCGGTGGACAGGGGGCTAACACCGGGGAGCTGTTTTTT.

This clone was seen more than once but under ten times. The chain combines TRBV4-1 with TRBJ2-1; D gene unclear. The CDR3 consists of 14 residues. Germline lookup yields CDR1 MGHRA and CDR2 YSYEKL. V dropped 6 bases and J dropped 5 bases, with 14 bases sitting between them. Written as DNA, the CDR3 is TGCGCCAGCAGTCCACTTACGGCAAACAATGAGCAGTTCTTC. It translates to CASSPLTANNEQFF.

Concerning this clone itself: The sample holds other DNA sequences that translate to the same CDR3. V and J are TRBV29-1 and TRBJ1-1; D is unresolved. Trimming removed 2 bases from V and 2 bases from J, with 9 bases in between. This CDR3 has 13 residues. In germline, CDR1 is SQVTM, CDR2 ANQGSEA. CDR3 bases: TGCAGCGTTGAAAGAAGCTTAAACACTGAAGCTTTCTTT. It yields the protein CSVERSLNTEAFF.

This clone occurred once. The chain uses TRBV6-5 and TRBJ1-2; D call uncertain. Deletions cut 6 bases from V and 2 bases from J, with 13 bases between. The CDR3 has 14 amino acids. CDR1 is MNHEY, CDR2 SVGAGI, per germline. This CDR3 is CASSWSAANYGYTF. The CDR3 DNA reads as TGTGCCAGCAGCTGGAGTGCGGCCAACTATGGCTACACCTTC.

V and J are TRBV27 and TRBJ2-6, with a tentative D call TRBD1 (5 bases). The CDR3 has 15 amino acids. Germline V lookup: CDR1 MNHEY, CDR2 SMNVEV (reference sequence). The ends were cut back, 5 bases at V and 0 bases at J, with 8 bases in the middle. The CDR3 DNA follows: TGTGCCAGCAGTGCGACAGTCTCTGGGGCCAACGTCCTGACTTTC. Encoded protein: CASSATVSGANVLTF.

This chain links TRBV4-1 with TRBJ1-2; 7 nucleotides line up with TRBD1. CDR1 is MGHRA, CDR2 YSYEKL, per germline. This CDR3 region has 14 residues. The V segment lost 2 bases and the J segment 5 bases; nucleotides outside the gene matches: 5. This chain's CDR3 is CASSQQDRDYGYTF. CDR3 nucleotides: TGCGCCAGCAGCCAACAAGACAGGGATTATGGCTACACCTTC.

This clone was observed a few times. The same CDR3 can be traced to other DNA sequences in this sample. The J gene is TRBJ2-5, the V gene TRBV10-3; a possible D gene is TRBD1 (5 bases). The germline CDR1 and CDR2 sequences are ENHRY and SYGVKD. This CDR3 region has 12 residues. V lost 5 bases to trimming and J lost 5 bases, with 9 bases between them. The CDR3 spells CAISQGRETQYF. The CDR3 coding sequence is TGTGCCATCAGTCAGGGTCGGGAGACCCAGTACTTC.

V gene TRBV29-1 combines with J gene TRBJ1-2; 11 bases match TRBD1. With V trimmed by 6 bases and J by 4 bases, 7 bases remained unmatched. The CDR3 length is 14 residues. Germline lookup yields CDR1 SQVTM and CDR2 ANQGSEA. This CDR3 reads CSVRDRGSGYGYTF. The CDR3 DNA is TGCAGCGTCCGGGACAGGGGGTCTGGCTATGGCTACACCTTC. The complete variable domain, with remaining parts taken from reference TRBV29-1 and TRBJ1-2, reads SAVISQKPSRDICQRGTSLTIQCQVDSQVTMMFWYRQQPGQSLTLIATANQGSEATYESGFVIDKFPISRPNLTFSTLTVSNMSPEDSSIYLCSVRDRGSGYGYTFGSGTRLTVV.

The rearrangement uses TRBV5-1 and TRBJ2-5; 14 positions match TRBD2. The CDR3 contains 16 residues. Trimming cost V 4 bases and J 4 bases; bases outside gene matches: 6. Germline V gene data show CDR1 as SGHRS and CDR2 as YFSETQ. Here the CDR3 reads CASSPGTSGGLETQYF. CDR3 coding DNA: TGCGCCAGCAGCCCGGGGACTAGCGGGGGCCTAGAGACCCAGTACTTC.

This chain links TRBV4-1 with TRBJ1-5, with D maybe TRBD1 (6 bases). The V end was cut by 0 bases, the J end by 6 bases, with 15 bases between. Germline CDR1 reads MGHRA; CDR2 reads YSYEKL. This CDR3 region has 16 residues. CDR3 residues: CASSQDPGDGGQPQHF. The CDR3 DNA follows: TGCGCCAGCAGCCAAGATCCAGGGGACGGCGGTCAGCCCCAGCATTTT.

This clone was found once. The J gene is TRBJ1-1, the V gene TRBV29-1; D is undetermined. The germline CDR1 and CDR2 sequences are SQVTM and ANQGSEA. Trimming stripped 5 bases from V and 5 bases from J, with 6 bases between. The CDR3 extends over 10 amino acids. DNA of the CDR3: TGCAGCGTTCTGGGGACTGAAGCTTTCTTT. This translates into CSVLGTEAFF.

Only one count was recorded for this clone. The V and J genes are TRBV29-1 and TRBJ2-1; TRBD2 might be the D (7 bases). The CDR3 loop spans 15 amino acids. Germline loops: CDR1 SQVTM, CDR2 ANQGSEA. V was cut by 1 base and J by 4 bases, with 14 bases left in between. This CDR3 is CSVEGGGGLYNEQFF. The CDR3 DNA reads as TGCAGCGTTGAAGGTGGAGGGGGACTATACAATGAGCAGTTCTTC.

The genes are TRBV29-1 and TRBJ2-2, with 7 bases lining up with TRBD1. V lost 4 bases and J lost 6; bases outside the gene matches: 8. Germline CDR1 reads SQVTM; CDR2 reads ANQGSEA. The CDR3 totals 14 residues. The CDR3 DNA reads as TGCAGCGTTGCCCGACAGGGATGGGCCGGGGAGCTGTTTTTT. Residues: CSVARQGWAGELFF.